This T cell receptor (beta chain) was captured by sequencing in a study of T cells in Graves' hyperthyroidism and ophthalmopathy. RNA transcripts were the template for amplifying TCR beta CDR3 regions. Researchers ran a first-round RT-PCR on the TCR CDR3 using the HTBI primer set. TCRdb reprocessed the multiplex PCR reads via MiXCR and lists one record per CDR3 protein. The top ten clones hold approximately 15% of a sample with under 750,000 distinct CDR3 sequences, around a sixth of them seen once. The length of the CDR3 is 14 residues. Germline values: CDR1 MGHRA, CDR2 YSYEKL. The germline V and J ends were trimmed by 4 bases and 9 bases, with 16 bases remaining between them. Patients having uncontrolled infection, another autoimmune disease, pregnancy or lactation were not included. Points from the study as a whole: The model anticipated ophthalmopathy a median approximately 6.6 months pre-onset.

This clonotype was detected once. Its specificity is unknown. The sample taken for sequencing was blood. The receptor's source is a woman in her forties or fifties with Graves' hyperthyroidism that later progressed to Graves' ophthalmopathy. The chain couples TRBV4-1 to TRBJ1-5; no reliable D call. CDR3: CASSLTDGGRPQHF. The CDR3 bases are TGCGCCAGCAGCCTGACCGACGGAGGAAGGCCCCAGCATTTT.